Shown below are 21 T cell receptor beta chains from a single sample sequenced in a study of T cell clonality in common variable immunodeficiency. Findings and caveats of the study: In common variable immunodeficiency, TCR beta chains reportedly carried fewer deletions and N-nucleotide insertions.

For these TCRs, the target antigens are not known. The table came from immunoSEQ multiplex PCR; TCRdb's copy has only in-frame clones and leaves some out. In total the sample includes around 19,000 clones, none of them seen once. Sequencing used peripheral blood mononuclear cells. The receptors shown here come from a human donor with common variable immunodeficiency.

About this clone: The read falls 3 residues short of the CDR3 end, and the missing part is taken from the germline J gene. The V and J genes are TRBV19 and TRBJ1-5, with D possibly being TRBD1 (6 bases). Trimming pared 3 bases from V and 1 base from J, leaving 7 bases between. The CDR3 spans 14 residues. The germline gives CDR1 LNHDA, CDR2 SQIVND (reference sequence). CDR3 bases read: TGTGCCAGTAGTATTAGGGGGAGCAATCAGCCC. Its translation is CASSIRGSNQP. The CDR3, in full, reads CASSIRGSNQPQHF.

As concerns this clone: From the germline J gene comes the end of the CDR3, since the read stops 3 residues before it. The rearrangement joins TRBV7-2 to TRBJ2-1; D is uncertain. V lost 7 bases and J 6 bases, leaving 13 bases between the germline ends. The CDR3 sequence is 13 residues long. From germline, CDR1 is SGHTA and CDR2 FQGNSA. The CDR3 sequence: CASTPGSINEQFF. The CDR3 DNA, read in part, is TGTGCCAGCACCCCAGGAAGCATCAATGAG.

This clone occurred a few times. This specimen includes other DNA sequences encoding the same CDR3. CDR3 sequence: CASSWDRGQETQYF. The CDR3 DNA, read in part, is TGTGCCAGCAGCTGGGACAGAGGGCAAGAGACC. V and J are TRBV7-2 and TRBJ2-5; 7 bases are shared with TRBD1. Coverage ceases 3 residues before the CDR3 finishes, and the germline J gene fills in the end. V shed 4 bases, J shed 2 bases, and the junction held 4 bases outside the gene matches. The germline V gene encodes CDR1 SGHTA and CDR2 FQGNSA. CDR3 length: 14 amino acids.

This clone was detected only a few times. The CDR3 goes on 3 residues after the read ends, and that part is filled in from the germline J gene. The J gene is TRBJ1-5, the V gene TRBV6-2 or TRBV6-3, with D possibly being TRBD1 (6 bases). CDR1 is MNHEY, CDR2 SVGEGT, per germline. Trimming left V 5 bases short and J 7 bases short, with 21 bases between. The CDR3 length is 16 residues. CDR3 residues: CASSPVGGALGQPQHF. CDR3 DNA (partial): TGTGCCAGCAGTCCGGTAGGGGGGGCGCTCGGACAGCCC.

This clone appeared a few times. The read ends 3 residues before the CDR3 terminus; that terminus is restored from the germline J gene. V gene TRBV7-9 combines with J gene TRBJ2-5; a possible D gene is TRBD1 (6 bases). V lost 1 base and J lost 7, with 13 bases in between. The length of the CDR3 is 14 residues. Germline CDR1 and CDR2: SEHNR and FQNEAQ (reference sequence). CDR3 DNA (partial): TGTGCCAGCAGCTTAGGACAGGCCCCAATGACC. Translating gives CASSLGQAPMT. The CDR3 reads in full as CASSLGQAPMTQYF.

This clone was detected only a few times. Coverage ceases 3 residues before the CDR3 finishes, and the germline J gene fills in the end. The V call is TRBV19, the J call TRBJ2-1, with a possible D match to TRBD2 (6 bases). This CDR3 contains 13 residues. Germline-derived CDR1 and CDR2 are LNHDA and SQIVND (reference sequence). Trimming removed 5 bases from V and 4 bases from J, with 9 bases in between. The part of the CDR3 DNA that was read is TGTGCCAGTAGTTTTGGGACTTACAATGAG. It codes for CASSFGTYNE. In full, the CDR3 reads CASSFGTYNEQFF.

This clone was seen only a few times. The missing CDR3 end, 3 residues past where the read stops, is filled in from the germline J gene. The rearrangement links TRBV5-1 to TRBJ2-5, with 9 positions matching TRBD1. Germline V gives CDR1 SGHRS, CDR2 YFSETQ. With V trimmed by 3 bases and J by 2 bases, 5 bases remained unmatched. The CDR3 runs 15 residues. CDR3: CASSSGQGKQETQYF. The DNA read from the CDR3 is TGCGCCAGCAGCTCCGGACAGGGGAAGCAAGAGACC.

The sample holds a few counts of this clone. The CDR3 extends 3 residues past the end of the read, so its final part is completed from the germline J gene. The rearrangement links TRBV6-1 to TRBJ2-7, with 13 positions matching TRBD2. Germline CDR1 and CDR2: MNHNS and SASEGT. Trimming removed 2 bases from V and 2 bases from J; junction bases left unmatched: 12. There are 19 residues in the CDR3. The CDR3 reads CASSEKSGRLAGGTYEQYF. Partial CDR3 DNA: TGTGCCAGCAGTGAAAAATCCGGGAGACTAGCGGGAGGCACCTACGAG.

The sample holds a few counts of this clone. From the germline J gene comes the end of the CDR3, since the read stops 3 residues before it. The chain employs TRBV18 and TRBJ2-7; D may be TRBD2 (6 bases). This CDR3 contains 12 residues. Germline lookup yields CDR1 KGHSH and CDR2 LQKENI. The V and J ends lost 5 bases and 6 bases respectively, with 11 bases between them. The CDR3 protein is CASSSMGGEQYF. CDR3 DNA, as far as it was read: TGTGCCAGCTCATCGATGGGGGGCGAG. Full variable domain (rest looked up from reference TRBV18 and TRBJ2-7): NAGVMQNPRHLVRRRGQEARLRCSPMKGHSHVYWYRQLPEEGLKFMVYLQKENIIDESGMPKERFSAEFPKEGPSILRIQQVVRGDSAAYFCASSSMGGEQYFGPGTRLTVT.

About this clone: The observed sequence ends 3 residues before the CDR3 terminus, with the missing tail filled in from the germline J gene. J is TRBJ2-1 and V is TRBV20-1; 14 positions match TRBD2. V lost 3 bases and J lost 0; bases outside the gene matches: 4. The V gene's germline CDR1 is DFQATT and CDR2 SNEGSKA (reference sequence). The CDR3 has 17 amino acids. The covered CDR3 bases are TGCAGTGCTAGCGGGACTAGCGGGGGAAGCTCCTACAATGAG. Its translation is CSASGTSGGSSYNE. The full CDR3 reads CSASGTSGGSSYNEQFF.

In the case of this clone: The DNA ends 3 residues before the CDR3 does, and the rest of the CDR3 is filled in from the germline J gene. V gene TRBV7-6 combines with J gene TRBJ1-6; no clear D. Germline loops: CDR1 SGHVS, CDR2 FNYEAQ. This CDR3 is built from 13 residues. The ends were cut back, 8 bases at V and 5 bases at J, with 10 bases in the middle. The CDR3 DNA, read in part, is TGTGCCAGCGCTCCGGTAAATAATTCACCC. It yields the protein CASAPVNNSP. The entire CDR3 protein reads CASAPVNNSPLHF.

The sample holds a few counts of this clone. This chain's CDR3 is CASSLVLAGGKTQYF. The CDR3 DNA, read in part, is TGTGCCAGCAGCTTAGTACTAGCGGGGGGAAAGACC. The rearrangement links TRBV7-2 to TRBJ2-5; 12 bases map to TRBD2. The CDR3 extends 3 residues past the end of the read, so its final part is completed from the germline J gene. Germline V gene sequence: CDR1 SGHTA, CDR2 FQGNSA. With V trimmed by 1 base and J by 6 bases, 3 bases remained unmatched. The CDR3 spans 15 residues.

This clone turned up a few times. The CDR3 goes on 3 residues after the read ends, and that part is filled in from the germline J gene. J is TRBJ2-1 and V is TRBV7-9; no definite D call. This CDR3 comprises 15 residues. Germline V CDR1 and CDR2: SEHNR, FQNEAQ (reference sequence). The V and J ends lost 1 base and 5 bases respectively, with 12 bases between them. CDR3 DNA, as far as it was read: TGTGCCAGCAGCTTAGTACGGGTAAACGACAATGAG. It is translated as CASSLVRVNDNE. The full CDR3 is CASSLVRVNDNEQFF.

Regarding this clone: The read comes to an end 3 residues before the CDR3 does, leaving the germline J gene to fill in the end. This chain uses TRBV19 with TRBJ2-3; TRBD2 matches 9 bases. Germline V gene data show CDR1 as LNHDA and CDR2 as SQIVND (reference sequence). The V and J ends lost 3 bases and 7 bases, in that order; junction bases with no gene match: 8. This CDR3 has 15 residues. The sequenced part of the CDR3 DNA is TGTGCCAGTAGTATTTTGCGGGGGGGCGGGAATACG. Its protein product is CASSILRGGGNT. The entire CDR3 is CASSILRGGGNTQYF.

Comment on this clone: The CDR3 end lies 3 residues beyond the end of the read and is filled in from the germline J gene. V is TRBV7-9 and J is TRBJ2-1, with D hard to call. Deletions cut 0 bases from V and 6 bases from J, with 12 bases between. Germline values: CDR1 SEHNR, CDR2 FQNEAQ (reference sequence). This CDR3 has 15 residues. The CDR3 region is CASSLAAGWVNEQFF. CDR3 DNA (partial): TGTGCCAGCAGCTTAGCTGCAGGCTGGGTCAATGAG. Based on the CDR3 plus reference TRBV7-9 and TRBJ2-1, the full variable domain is DTGVSQNPRHKITKRGQNVTFRCDPISEHNRLYWYRQTLGQGPEFLTYFQNEAQLEKSRLLSDRFSAERPKGSFSTLEIQRTEQGDSAMYLCASSLAAGWVNEQFFGPGTRLTVL.

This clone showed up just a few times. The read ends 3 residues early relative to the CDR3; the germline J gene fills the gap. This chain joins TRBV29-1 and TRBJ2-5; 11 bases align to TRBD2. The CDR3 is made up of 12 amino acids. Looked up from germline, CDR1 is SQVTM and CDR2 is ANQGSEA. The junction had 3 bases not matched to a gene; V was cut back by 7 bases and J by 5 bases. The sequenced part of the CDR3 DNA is TGCAGCGGGCTAGCGGGAGGTGAGACC. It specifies CSGLAGGET. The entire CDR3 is CSGLAGGETQYF.

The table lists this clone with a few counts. CDR3 bases read: TGCGCCAGCAGCCCTGGAGGGACAGGGGGTCACGAGACC. It codes for CASSPGGTGGHET. The full CDR3 protein is CASSPGGTGGHETQYF. This chain links TRBV5-1 with TRBJ2-5; TRBD1 aligns across 11 bases. The read is 3 residues too short to cover the CDR3 end, so that end is filled in from the germline J gene. Germline values: CDR1 SGHRS, CDR2 YFSETQ. V gave up 4 bases and J gave up 5 bases; unmatched junction bases: 10. The CDR3 totals 16 residues.

CDR3 bases read: TGTGCCAGCAGTTCGACTAGCGGGAGGGTCAATGAG. This codes for CASSSTSGRVNE. The entire CDR3 reads CASSSTSGRVNEQFF. The chain couples TRBV7-2 to TRBJ2-1; 14 bases line up with TRBD2. Coverage ceases 3 residues before the CDR3 finishes, and the germline J gene fills in the end. This CDR3 spans 15 amino acids. Per the germline V gene, CDR1 is SGHTA and CDR2 is FQGNSA. V lost 6 bases, J lost 6 bases, and 4 bases stayed unmatched.

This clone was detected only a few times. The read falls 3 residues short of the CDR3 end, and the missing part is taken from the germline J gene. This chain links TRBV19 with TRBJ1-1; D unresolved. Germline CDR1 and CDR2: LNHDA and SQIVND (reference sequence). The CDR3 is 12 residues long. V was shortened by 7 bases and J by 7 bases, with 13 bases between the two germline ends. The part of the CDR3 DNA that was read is TGTGCCAGTACCCTTCGGTATGGTGAA. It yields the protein CASTLRYGE. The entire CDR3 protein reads CASTLRYGEAFF.

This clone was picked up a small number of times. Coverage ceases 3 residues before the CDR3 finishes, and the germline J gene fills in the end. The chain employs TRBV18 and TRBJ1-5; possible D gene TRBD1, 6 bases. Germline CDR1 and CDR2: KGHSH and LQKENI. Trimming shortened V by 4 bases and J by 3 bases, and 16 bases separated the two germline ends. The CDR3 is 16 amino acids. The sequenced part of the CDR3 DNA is TGTGCCAGCTCACAACAGGGAGTGGGGACCAATCAGCCC. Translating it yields CASSQQGVGTNQP. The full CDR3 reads CASSQQGVGTNQPQHF. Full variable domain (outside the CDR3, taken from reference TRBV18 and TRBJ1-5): NAGVMQNPRHLVRRRGQEARLRCSPMKGHSHVYWYRQLPEEGLKFMVYLQKENIIDESGMPKERFSAEFPKEGPSILRIQQVVRGDSAAYFCASSQQGVGTNQPQHFGDGTRLSIL.

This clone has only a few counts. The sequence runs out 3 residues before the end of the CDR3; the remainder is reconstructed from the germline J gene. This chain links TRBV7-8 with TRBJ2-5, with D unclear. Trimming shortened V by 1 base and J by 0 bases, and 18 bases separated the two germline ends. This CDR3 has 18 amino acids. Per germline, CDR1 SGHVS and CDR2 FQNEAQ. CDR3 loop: CASSLVATIEWYQETQYF. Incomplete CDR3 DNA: TGTGCCAGCAGCTTAGTAGCCACTATAGAGTGGTACCAAGAGACC.